Below, 15 T cell receptor beta chains from the same sample are listed, as sequenced in a study of blood T cell repertoires in COVID-19. Repertoires were generated with immunoSEQ multiplex PCR, while TCRdb's copy carries only in-frame clones and drops some. The sample consists of about 70,000 clones, less than 90% of them appearing once. The specimen sequenced was peripheral blood. The receptors originated from an elderly man with acute or convalescent COVID-19.

This chain links TRBV6-5 with TRBJ1-5; D ambiguous. From germline, CDR1 is MNHEY and CDR2 SVGAGI. The V end lost 6 bases, the J end lost 7 bases, and 13 bases lay between the germline ends. The CDR3 has 13 residues. The CDR3 spells CASRPLLLQPQHF. For the CDR3, the DNA is TGTGCCAGCAGACCCCTCCTACTCCAGCCCCAGCATTTT.

Comments on this clone: At one end, the junction sequence differs from germline, possibly due to a read error. J is TRBJ1-1 and V is TRBV6-5, with 8 bases fitting TRBD1. This CDR3 spans 15 amino acids. CDR1 MNHEY and CDR2 SVGAGI come from the germline V gene. CDR3 amino acids: CASTYGQGARTEAFF. The DNA for the CDR3 is TGTGCCAGCACTTACGGCCAGGGGGCGCGGACTGAAGCTTTCTTT.

The chain uses TRBV7-2 and TRBJ1-5; 7 bases align to TRBD1. Germline values: CDR1 SGHTA, CDR2 FQGNSA. V lost 5 bases to trimming and J lost 4 bases; unmatched junction nucleotides: 14. CDR3 length equals 17 residues. The CDR3 DNA is TGTGCCAGCAGCCAAACCGGGACAGCGTATCCTAATCAGCCCCAGCATTTT. This translates into CASSQTGTAYPNQPQHF.

The rearrangement uses TRBV7-6 and TRBJ2-7; 9 bases match TRBD1. CDR1 SGHVS and CDR2 FNYEAQ come from the germline V gene. CDR3 size: 16 residues. V shed 1 base, J shed 2 bases, and the junction held 6 bases outside the gene matches. The CDR3 sequence: CASSLGTGQGAYEQYF. The CDR3 DNA reads TGTGCCAGCAGCTTAGGGACGGGACAGGGAGCCTACGAGCAGTACTTC.

This clone turned up a few times. Other nucleotide sequences in the sample specify the same CDR3. The chain couples TRBV9 to TRBJ2-1; 12 bases align to TRBD2. The CDR3 length is 15 residues. Germline assignment: CDR1 SGDLS and CDR2 YYNGEE. The ends lost 2 bases at V and 4 bases at J; junction bases unmatched: 1. For the CDR3, the DNA is TGTGCCAGCAGCGTGACTAGCGGGAGTTACAATGAGCAGTTCTTC. It codes for CASSVTSGSYNEQFF. Drawing the rest from reference TRBV9 and TRBJ2-1, the complete variable domain is DSGVTQTPKHLITATGQRVTLRCSPRSGDLSVYWYQQSLDQGLQFLIQYYNGEERAKGNILERFSAQQFPDLHSELNLSSLELGDSALYFCASSVTSGSYNEQFFGPGTRLTVL.

The rearrangement joins TRBV7-2 to TRBJ1-1; D remains unclear. CDR3 length: 14 amino acids. The V gene lost 5 bases and the J gene lost 4 bases, with 14 bases spanning the gap. The germline V gene has CDR1 SGHTA and CDR2 FQGNSA. Here the CDR3 DNA reads TGTGCCAGCAGCGTCGCCCTTGCGGGCACTGAAGCTTTCTTT. It codes for CASSVALAGTEAFF.

V and J are TRBV6-5 and TRBJ1-1; D is undetermined. Germline loops: CDR1 MNHEY, CDR2 SVGAGI. V lost 5 bases, J lost 3 bases, and 13 bases lay in between. CDR3 length: 14 residues. The CDR3 loop is CASSRVQRHTEAFF. The CDR3 coding sequence is TGTGCCAGCAGTCGTGTTCAGCGGCACACTGAAGCTTTCTTT.

This chain uses TRBV27 with TRBJ1-2, with 9 positions matching TRBD1. The CDR3 runs 17 residues. Per germline, CDR1 MNHEY and CDR2 SMNVEV (reference sequence). Losses at the gene ends were 4 bases for V and 2 bases for J; bases not matched to a gene: 11. In nucleotides, the CDR3 is TGTGCCAGCAGTTCCGCGGCCCCGGGACAGGGAAACTATGGCTACACCTTC. Translated: CASSSAAPGQGNYGYTF.

This chain links TRBV19 with TRBJ2-7; no clear D. With 9 bases removed from V and 4 bases from J, the gap between germline ends came to 13 bases. CDR1 and CDR2 from the germline V gene are LNHDA and SQIVND (reference sequence). The CDR3 extends over 12 amino acids. In nucleotides, the CDR3 is TGTGCCAGCGCGGATGTTCAATACGAGCAGTACTTC. Its translation is CASADVQYEQYF.

The chain joins TRBV10-3 to TRBJ2-7, with D possibly TRBD2 on 6 matching bases. Germline CDR1 reads ENHRY; CDR2 reads SYGVKD. Trimming took 4 bases from V and 3 from J, leaving 13 bases between them. The CDR3 loop spans 14 amino acids. The CDR3 sequence is CAISVQEGRYEQYF. The CDR3 DNA sequence: TGTGCCATCAGTGTGCAGGAGGGCCGCTACGAGCAGTACTTC.

The V call is TRBV18, the J call TRBJ1-6, with no clear D. There are 14 residues in the CDR3. Germline CDR1 is KGHSH and CDR2 is LQKENI. Trimming stripped 2 bases from V and 7 bases from J, with 9 bases between. CDR3 sequence reads: CASSPVDKNSPLHF. The DNA of the CDR3 is TGTGCCAGCTCACCAGTAGATAAGAATTCACCCCTCCACTTT.

The chain links TRBV5-1 to TRBJ2-3; D not certain. The CDR3 loop spans 16 amino acids. Germline lookup yields CDR1 SGHRS and CDR2 YFSETQ. V shed 0 bases and J shed 4 bases, with 15 bases lying between them. Here the CDR3 reads CASSLVERRRADTQYF. The CDR3 region has the DNA TGCGCCAGCAGCTTGGTGGAGCGTCGCCGGGCAGATACGCAGTATTTT.

This clone was seen more than once but under ten times. This chain uses TRBV6-4 with TRBJ1-1; TRBD1 agrees at 10 bases. The CDR3 totals 14 residues. The V and J ends lost 8 bases and 0 bases, in that order; junction bases with no gene match: 3. The germline CDR1 and CDR2 sequences are MRHNA and SNTAGT. The chain's CDR3 is CASRQGAMNTEAFF. In DNA, the CDR3 is TGTGCCAGCCGACAGGGGGCTATGAACACTGAAGCTTTCTTT.

The V and J genes are TRBV2 and TRBJ2-7; 10 bases are shared with TRBD2. The ends lost 5 bases at V and 2 bases at J; junction bases unmatched: 3. Germline V gene data show CDR1 as SNHLY and CDR2 as FYNNEI. The CDR3 length is 14 residues. In DNA form, the CDR3 reads TGTGCCAGCAGTCTTACTAGCGGGGCCTACGAGCAGTACTTC. This gives the protein CASSLTSGAYEQYF.

This clone was counted once. The rearrangement joins TRBV7-9 to TRBJ2-1; D is unresolved. V lost 1 base, J lost 1 base, and 5 bases lay in between. This CDR3 spans 14 amino acids. Germline values: CDR1 SEHNR, CDR2 FQNEAQ (reference sequence). CDR3 coding DNA: TGTGCCAGCAGCTTAGACGAGTCCTACAATGAGCAGTTCTTC. Protein sequence: CASSLDESYNEQFF.